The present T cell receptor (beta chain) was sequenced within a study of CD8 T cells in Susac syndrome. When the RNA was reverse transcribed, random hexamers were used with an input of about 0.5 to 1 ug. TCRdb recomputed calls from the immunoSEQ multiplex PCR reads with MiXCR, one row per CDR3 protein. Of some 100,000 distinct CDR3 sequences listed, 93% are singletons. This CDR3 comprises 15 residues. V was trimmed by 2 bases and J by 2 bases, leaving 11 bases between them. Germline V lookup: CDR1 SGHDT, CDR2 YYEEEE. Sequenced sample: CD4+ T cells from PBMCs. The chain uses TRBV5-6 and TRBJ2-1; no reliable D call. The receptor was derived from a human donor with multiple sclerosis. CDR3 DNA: TGTGCCAGCAGCTTCCAATTATCAGCCTACAATGAGCAGTTCTTC. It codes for CASSFQLSAYNEQFF. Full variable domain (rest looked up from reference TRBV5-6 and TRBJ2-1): DAGVTQSPTHLIKTRGQQVTLRCSPKSGHDTVSWYQQALGQGPQFIFQYYEEEERQRGNFPDRFSGHQFPNYSSELNVNALLLGDSALYLCASSFQLSAYNEQFFGPGTRLTVL.